These T cell receptor beta chains were read from a single sample in a study of Graves' ophthalmopathy and Graves' hyperthyroidism. Each CDR3 protein gets one entry after TCRdb re-called the multiplex PCR reads with MiXCR. This sample has more than 1,000,000 distinct CDR3 sequences, with 35% to 40% found just once. The sample comprised peripheral blood or thyroid tissue (not recorded which). The receptor set was obtained from an adult man with Graves' hyperthyroidism. Each CDR3 is given with its conserved first and last residue. The D gene is left open where the match is weak. Size values are once, few and many counts, or a class for expanded clones, and some rows have none.

j_call | clone_size | d_call | v_call | cdr3_nt | cdr3_aa
TRBJ1-4 | NA | NA | TRBV19 | TGTGCCAGTAGCTCTGGGAACCATGCAACTAATGAAAAACTGTTTTTT | CASSSGNHATNEKLFF
TRBJ1-1 | NA | NA | TRBV7-9 | TGTGCCAGCAGTCCGGTGGCTCTGGGGCCGAACACTGAAGCTTTCTTT | CASSPVALGPNTEAFF
TRBJ2-5 | NA | NA | TRBV7-2 | TGTGCCAGCAGCTTAGCGGCTAGCGGGGGACAGGGGTCAGAGACCCAGTACTTC | CASSLAASGGQGSETQYF
TRBJ2-2 | few | TRBD1 | TRBV20-1 | TGCAGTGCTAGTTGGACAGGGAACACCGGGGAGCTGTTTTTT | CSASWTGNTGELFF
TRBJ2-5 | NA | NA | TRBV7-7 | TGTGCCAGCAGCAGAGGCGGATCTGAGACCCAGTACTTC | CASSRGGSETQYF
TRBJ1-6 | many | TRBD1 | TRBV20-1 | TGCAGTGCTAGATCCCAGGGGGCGGACAATTCACCCCTCCACTTT | CSARSQGADNSPLHF
TRBJ2-5 | NA | TRBD2 | TRBV19 | TGTGCCAGCGGACTAGCGGGAGTGACCCAGTACTTC | CASGLAGVTQYF
TRBJ1-5 | NA | NA | TRBV6-2/TRBV6-3 | TGTGCCAGCAGTTACGGGAGCGCGGGCTTAGGGCCCAATCAGCCCCAGCATTTT | CASSYGSAGLGPNQPQHF
TRBJ2-6 | many | NA | TRBV15 | TGTGCCACCAGCAGAGATCAGGACTCTGGGGCCAACGTCCTGACTTTC | CATSRDQDSGANVLTF
TRBJ2-5 | NA | NA | TRBV10-3 | TGTGCCATCAGCTGGACCGGGGGGCATCAAGAGACCCAGTACTTC | CAISWTGGHQETQYF
TRBJ1-6 | many | NA | TRBV9 | TGTGCCAGCAGCGTAGAACAGAATAATTCACCCCTCCACTTT | CASSVEQNNSPLHF
TRBJ1-5 | many | TRBD1 | TRBV20-1 | TGCAGTGCTAGAGATGCGGACAGGGTAAATCAGCCCCAGCATTTT | CSARDADRVNQPQHF
TRBJ1-5 | many | NA | TRBV7-8 | TGTGCCAGCAGCCCGTACAGGGTGGGCAATCAGCCCCAGCATTTT | CASSPYRVGNQPQHF
TRBJ1-4 | NA | NA | TRBV2 | TGTGCCAGCAGCGGAGTTCAGGGATACGAAAAACTGTTTTTT | CASSGVQGYEKLFF
TRBJ2-2 | few | TRBD2 | TRBV5-6 | TGTGCCAGCAGCAGGGGACTAGCGTACTACACCGGGGAGCTGTTTTTT | CASSRGLAYYTGELFF
TRBJ1-5 | NA | NA | TRBV25-1 | TGTGCCAGCAGTGAATTCCCGGGAGGCAATCAGCCCCAGCATTTT | CASSEFPGGNQPQHF
TRBJ2-2 | many | TRBD1 | TRBV7-2 | TGTGCCAGCAGCTCAACAGGGGGCCTTTCCGGGGAGCTGTTTTTT | CASSSTGGLSGELFF
TRBJ1-1 | many | NA | TRBV7-6 | TGTGCCAGCAGCTTAGCAGATTGGACTGAAGCTTTCTTT | CASSLADWTEAFF
TRBJ1-4 | few | TRBD1 | TRBV20-1 | TGCAGTGCTGACAGGGGCAGGGGGAAAGAAAAACTGTTTTTT | CSADRGRGKEKLFF
TRBJ2-7 | many | TRBD1 | TRBV7-9 | TGTGCCAGCAGCCCGGACAGGGATTACGAGCAGTACTTC | CASSPDRDYEQYF
TRBJ1-5 | NA | NA | TRBV20-1 | TGCAGTTCCTCGACAGCGTCAATCCCCGGCCAGCATTTT | CSSSTASIPGQHF
TRBJ1-1 | NA | TRBD1 | TRBV25-1 | TGTGCCAGCAGCTCCGGGACAGCGGACTTTGAAGCTTCCTTT | CASSSGTADFEASF
TRBJ1-1 | few | NA | TRBV6-6 | TGTGCCAGCAGGCCCGGGACACAGAACACTGAAGCTTTCTTT | CASRPGTQNTEAFF
TRBJ2-5 | many | TRBD1 | TRBV7-6 | TGTGCCAGCAGCTTGGGACAGAAAGAGACCCAGTACTTC | CASSLGQKETQYF
TRBJ1-1 | many | NA | TRBV2 | TGTGCCAGCAGTGAAGGAGGAGACACTGAAGCTTTCTTT | CASSEGGDTEAFF
TRBJ2-5 | NA | TRBD1 | TRBV27 | TGTGCCAGCAGTAACGGACAGGGGCGCCTGCAAGAGACCCAGTACTTC | CASSNGQGRLQETQYF
TRBJ1-6 | many | TRBD1 | TRBV7-9 | TGTGCCAGCAGCCCCCGGGACAGGGAGGCTTTGTTTGATTCACCCCTCCACTTT | CASSPRDREALFDSPLHF